One sample yielded the 27 T cell receptor beta chains listed below, sequenced in a study of shared clonotypes between healthy human individuals. Generated by immunoSEQ multiplex PCR, the TCRdb table keeps only in-frame clones and is missing some. The data contain about 480,000 clones, 60% to 80% of them seen just once; the ten biggest clones take up 9.5% to 15%. Sequencing was done on a sample of PBMCs. These receptors all stem from a woman between 35 and 50 years old in good health. Some clones in this sample may be carry-over from other donors' samples.

This clone was detected once. This chain connects TRBV15 to TRBJ2-7; 7 nucleotides align to TRBD1. Looked up from germline, CDR1 is LNHNV and CDR2 is YYDKDF (reference sequence). The CDR3 covers 15 residues. The V gene end was trimmed by 5 bases and the J gene end by 5 bases; junction bases not matched to a gene: 12. CDR3 nucleotides: TGTGCCACCAGCCTTGGTGGACAGGCAGGAGACGAGCAGTACTTC. This gives the protein CATSLGGQAGDEQYF.

The V gene is TRBV18, the J gene TRBJ2-5, with D perhaps TRBD2 (6 bases). Trimming removed 3 bases at V and 11 bases at J, with 19 bases between. There are 14 residues in the CDR3. In germline, CDR1 is KGHSH, CDR2 LQKENI. CDR3 in DNA: TGTGCCAGCTCACCTCCTCGGGACGATCGGGAGCAGTACTTC. It codes for CASSPPRDDREQYF.

The chain is built from TRBV7-7 and TRBJ2-2; no reliable D call. The CDR3 runs 13 residues. Looked up from germline, CDR1 is SSHAT and CDR2 is FNYEAQ (reference sequence). Deletions cut 7 bases from V and 0 bases from J, with 6 bases between. The CDR3 region is CASTQTNTGELFF. DNA of the CDR3: TGTGCCAGCACTCAGACGAACACCGGGGAGCTGTTTTTT.

This clone was observed a handful of times. This chain joins TRBV6-5 and TRBJ2-2; D is uncertain. The length of the CDR3 is 14 residues. V shed 2 bases and J shed 1 base, with 5 bases lying between them. Germline V CDR1 and CDR2: MNHEY, SVGAGI. CDR3: CASSYRRNTGELFF. The CDR3, as DNA: TGTGCCAGCAGTTACAGGAGGAACACCGGGGAGCTGTTTTTT.

This clone was detected only once. V gene TRBV6-1 combines with J gene TRBJ2-2, with D perhaps being TRBD1 or TRBD2 (6 bases each). The CDR3 runs to 19 residues. Trimming removed 2 bases from V and 2 bases from J, with 21 bases in between. Germline V gene lookup returns CDR1 MNHNS and CDR2 SASEGT. CDR3 sequence reads: CASSEPRGARVLNTGELFF. In DNA form, the CDR3 reads TGTGCCAGCAGTGAACCGAGGGGGGCGAGGGTATTAAACACCGGGGAGCTGTTTTTT.

V is TRBV6-4 and J is TRBJ2-1; D gene unclear. Trimming took off 6 bases at V and 6 bases at J, with 12 bases between the two ends. CDR3 length: 13 amino acids. Germline CDR1 MRHNA, CDR2 SNTAGT. CDR3 nucleotides: TGTGCCAGCAGCCTTTCGGAGAGCAATGAGCAGTTCTTC. Encoded protein: CASSLSESNEQFF.

V usage is TRBV2 and J usage is TRBJ2-1; possibly TRBD2 for D (6 bases). Germline V gives CDR1 SNHLY, CDR2 FYNNEI. The CDR3 sequence is 15 residues long. Deletions cut 5 bases from V and 6 bases from J, with 17 bases between. CDR3 nucleotides: TGTGCCAGCAGTCCCCGACCAGGAGGGGCCAATGAGCAGTTCTTC. Translated: CASSPRPGGANEQFF.

The chain has TRBV11-2 and TRBJ2-7; 11 bases match TRBD2. After removal of 4 bases from V and 1 base from J, the junction contained 6 bases not matched to a gene. This CDR3 contains 16 residues. Germline loops: CDR1 SGHAT, CDR2 FQNNGV. In DNA form, the CDR3 reads TGTGCCAGCAGCTCAACCACTAGCGGGAGATCCTACGAGCAGTACTTC. This codes for CASSSTTSGRSYEQYF. The complete variable domain, with remaining parts taken from reference TRBV11-2 and TRBJ2-7, reads EAGVAQSPRYKIIEKRQSVAFWCNPISGHATLYWYQQILGQGPKLLIQFQNNGVVDDSQLPKDRFSAERLKGVDSTLKIQPAKLEDSAVYLCASSSTTSGRSYEQYFGPGTRLTVT.

This clone was picked up a small number of times. The CDR3 here is CSARDPDGYTF. For the CDR3, the DNA is TGCAGTGCTAGAGATCCAGACGGCTACACCTTC. V is TRBV20-1 and J is TRBJ1-2; unclear D gene. Trimming shortened V by 0 bases and J by 8 bases, and 7 bases separated the two germline ends. Germline CDR1 is DFQATT and CDR2 is SNEGSKA (reference sequence). This CDR3 contains 11 residues.

This clone was found once. The identical CDR3 is also encoded by other nucleotide sequences in the sample. V gene TRBV7-7 combines with J gene TRBJ2-3; TRBD2 is a possible D gene (5 bases). This CDR3 contains 15 residues. Per the germline V gene, CDR1 is SSHAT and CDR2 is FNYEAQ (reference sequence). Trimming took 1 base from V and 1 from J, leaving 9 bases between them. The CDR3 region is CASSLGGGRTDTQYF. CDR3 nucleotide sequence: TGTGCCAGCAGCTTAGGTGGAGGACGCACAGATACGCAGTATTTT.

Of note for this clone: Sequence at one end of the junction differs from germline and may be a read error. This sequence joins TRBV10-3 and TRBJ1-1; maybe TRBD1 (5 bases). Germline assignment: CDR1 ENHRY and CDR2 SYGVKD. This CDR3 spans 16 amino acids. The CDR3 region is CASSESPGRYTEEAFF. The CDR3 region has the DNA TGTGCCAGCAGTGAAAGCCCAGGGAGGTACACTGAGGAAGCTTTCTTT.

The chain recombines TRBV4-2 with TRBJ2-7, with 8 bases matching TRBD2. With V trimmed by 5 bases and J by 3 bases, 18 bases remained unmatched. Germline V gene data show CDR1 as LGHNA and CDR2 as YNFKEQ. This CDR3 contains 18 residues. CDR3 DNA: TGTGCCAGCAGCTTTTTAGCGGGACGAAGCCTAGGGAACTACGAGCAGTACTTC. It specifies CASSFLAGRSLGNYEQYF.

This clone was counted a single time. V and J are TRBV7-9 and TRBJ2-7; tentative D call: TRBD2 (6 bases). The CDR3 is 14 amino acids. V gave up 5 bases and J gave up 0 bases, with 11 bases separating them. CDR1 and CDR2 from the germline V gene are SEHNR and FQNEAQ (reference sequence). The DNA of the CDR3 is TGTGCCAGCAGCGTTAGCGGAAACTCCTACGAGCAGTACTTC. It yields the protein CASSVSGNSYEQYF.

This clone appeared a single time. Its ends do not fully match the called genes, so a read error is possible. The V and J genes are TRBV7-7 and TRBJ2-7; D gene uncertain. This CDR3 contains 13 residues. CDR1 is SSHAT, CDR2 FNYEAQ, per germline (reference sequence). The CDR3 region is CASSPNPSYEQYF. The DNA of the CDR3 is TGTGCTAGCAGCCCGAACCCCTCCTACGAGCAGTACTTC.

The chain has TRBV11-2 and TRBJ2-7; D possibly corresponds to TRBD1 (5 bases). Trimming pared 6 bases from V and 7 bases from J, leaving 13 bases between. The CDR3 is 12 amino acids. The germline CDR1 and CDR2 sequences are SGHAT and FQNNGV. The CDR3 loop is CASSPKGWEQYF. The CDR3 bases are TGTGCCAGCAGTCCCAAGGGGTGGGAGCAGTACTTC.

The V and J genes are TRBV5-1 and TRBJ2-7; D gene unclear. The germline V and J ends were trimmed by 0 bases and 2 bases, with 6 bases remaining between them. The germline V gene has CDR1 SGHRS and CDR2 YFSETQ. The length of the CDR3 is 13 residues. The CDR3: CASSLDVAYEQYF. In DNA form, the CDR3 reads TGCGCCAGCAGCTTGGACGTAGCCTACGAGCAGTACTTC.

The genes are TRBV5-1 and TRBJ2-3, with D possibly being TRBD1 (5 bases). Trimming stripped 0 bases from V and 6 bases from J, with 20 bases between. The CDR3 spans 17 residues. Germline V gives CDR1 SGHRS, CDR2 YFSETQ. CDR3 sequence reads: CASSLEGRSQIRDTQYF. CDR3 bases: TGCGCCAGCAGCTTGGAGGGGCGGTCCCAGATTAGGGATACGCAGTATTTT.

The chain links TRBV2 to TRBJ2-1; D uncertain. Germline CDR1 reads SNHLY; CDR2 reads FYNNEI. V was trimmed by 6 bases and J by 0 bases, leaving 9 bases between them. The CDR3 consists of 14 residues. Written as DNA, the CDR3 is TGTGCCAGCAGAGGCGAGAGCTCCTACAATGAGCAGTTCTTC. Its translation: CASRGESSYNEQFF. Supplemented by reference TRBV2 and TRBJ2-1, the full variable domain reads EPEVTQTPSHQVTQMGQEVILRCVPISNHLYFYWYRQILGQKVEFLVSFYNNEISEKSEIFDDQFSVERPDGSNFTLKIRSTKLEDSAMYFCASRGESSYNEQFFGPGTRLTVL.

DNA of the CDR3: TGTGCCAGCAGCCCGTCCGGGAGTAGAACAGATACGCAGTATTTT. It specifies CASSPSGSRTDTQYF. This rearrangement joins TRBV11-1 to TRBJ2-3, with a tentative D call TRBD2 (6 bases). Deletions cut 5 bases from V and 3 bases from J, with 15 bases between. Per the germline V gene, CDR1 is SGHAT and CDR2 is FQDESV (reference sequence). CDR3 length equals 15 residues.

In this sample, this clone turned up a few times. This rearrangement joins TRBV28 to TRBJ1-1, with D hard to call. V lost 1 base and J lost 0, with 12 bases in between. The CDR3 is made up of 16 amino acids. The germline gives CDR1 MDHEN, CDR2 SYDVKM. The CDR3 spells CASSLSSDGLNTEAFF. CDR3 in DNA: TGTGCCAGCAGTTTATCCTCGGACGGGTTGAACACTGAAGCTTTCTTT.

The chain employs TRBV7-2 and TRBJ2-7, with unresolved D. The V end was cut by 0 bases, the J end by 12 bases, with 21 bases between. The CDR3 loop spans 15 amino acids. From germline, CDR1 is SGHTA and CDR2 FQGNSA. This CDR3 reads CASSLARATRLGLYF. The DNA for the CDR3 is TGTGCCAGCAGCTTAGCCCGGGCTACCAGACTCGGGCTGTACTTC.

The rearrangement uses TRBV6-6 and TRBJ2-7; D uncertain. V was shortened by 1 base and J by 5 bases, with 9 bases between the two germline ends. The CDR3 spans 13 residues. Germline V CDR1 and CDR2: MNHNY, SVGAGI (reference sequence). The CDR3 region is CASSYYTSNEQYF. In DNA, the CDR3 is TGTGCCAGCAGTTACTATACATCTAACGAGCAGTACTTC.

This chain links TRBV30 with TRBJ2-7; 7 positions match TRBD1. CDR3 size: 16 residues. V gave up 2 bases and J gave up 1 base; unmatched junction bases: 11. Germline CDR1 is GTSNPN and CDR2 is SVGIG (reference sequence). CDR3 nucleotides: TGTGCCTGGAGTAAATTAACGGGACAGATGTCCTACGAGCAGTACTTC. This sequence encodes CAWSKLTGQMSYEQYF. Variable domain in full (rest from reference TRBV30 and TRBJ2-7): SQTIHQWPATLVQPVGSPLSLECTVEGTSNPNLYWYRQAAGRGLQLLFYSVGIGQISSEVPQNLSASRPQDRQFILSSKKLLLSDSGFYLCAWSKLTGQMSYEQYFGPGTRLTVT.

V gene TRBV4-3 combines with J gene TRBJ2-5; 12 bases fit TRBD1. The CDR3 covers 15 residues. J gave up 5 bases and V 5 bases, and 6 bases lay outside the gene matches. The germline V gene has CDR1 LGHNA and CDR2 YSLEER. The CDR3 coding sequence is TGCGCCAGCAGCAAGGGACAGGGGGCTGGGGAGACCCAGTACTTC. This gives the protein CASSKGQGAGETQYF.

This clone was counted only a few times. The rearrangement joins TRBV7-3 to TRBJ2-7; 10 nucleotides agree with TRBD2. V was pared by 2 bases and J by 7 bases, with 8 bases of the junction left unmatched. Germline CDR1 is SGHTA and CDR2 is FQGTGA. The CDR3 consists of 15 residues. The CDR3 is CASSLVLAGAREQYF. CDR3 nucleotide sequence: TGTGCCAGCAGCTTAGTGCTAGCGGGAGCCAGGGAGCAGTACTTC.

The chain uses TRBV28 and TRBJ2-2; TRBD1 might be the D (5 bases). Germline CDR1 MDHEN, CDR2 SYDVKM. The V end was cut by 4 bases, the J end by 4 bases, with 19 bases between. This CDR3 comprises 17 residues. The CDR3 DNA reads TGTGCCAGCAGTTCCCCGAGGTACAGAAGGGGCACCGGGGAGCTGTTTTTT. Protein sequence: CASSSPRYRRGTGELFF.

The rearrangement uses TRBV7-2 and TRBJ2-7; perhaps TRBD1 as D (6 bases). CDR1 is SGHTA, CDR2 FQGNSA, per germline. The CDR3 is 13 amino acids. Trimming took 5 bases from V and 4 from J, leaving 12 bases between them. The CDR3 spells CASSPDSFYEQYF. The CDR3, as DNA: TGTGCCAGCAGCCCGGACAGCTTTTACGAGCAGTACTTC. The variable domain in full, with the rest retrieved from reference TRBV7-2 and TRBJ2-7, is GAGVSQSPSNKVTEKGKDVELRCDPISGHTALYWYRQSLGQGLEFLIYFQGNSAPDKSGLPSDRFSAERTGGSVSTLTIQRTQQEDSAVYLCASSPDSFYEQYFGPGTRLTVT.